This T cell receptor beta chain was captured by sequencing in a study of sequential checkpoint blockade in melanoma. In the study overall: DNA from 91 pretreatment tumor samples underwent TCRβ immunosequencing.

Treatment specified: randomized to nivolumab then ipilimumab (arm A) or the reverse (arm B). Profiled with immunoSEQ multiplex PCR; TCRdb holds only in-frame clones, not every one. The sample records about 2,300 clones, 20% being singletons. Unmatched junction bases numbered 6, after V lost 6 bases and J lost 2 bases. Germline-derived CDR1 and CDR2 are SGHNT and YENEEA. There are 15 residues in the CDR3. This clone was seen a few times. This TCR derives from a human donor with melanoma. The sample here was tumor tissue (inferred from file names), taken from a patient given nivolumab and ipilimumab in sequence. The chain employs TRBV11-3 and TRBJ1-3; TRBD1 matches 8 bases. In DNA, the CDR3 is TGTGCCAGCAGTCTTACAGGGGGGGCTGGAAACACCATATATTTT. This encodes CASSLTGGAGNTIYF.